The present TCR beta chain was sequenced within a study of graft-versus-host responses after intestinal transplantation. Study-level information: Recipients had transplants, and these were multivisceral, liver-intestinal, or isolated intestinal. Anti-thymocyte globulin served as induction for all recipients, who then took tacrolimus and steroids for roughly 3 years.

Responders that carried the CFSE label, approximately 200,000 of them, were plated with approximately 200,000 irradiated, violet-dye-labeled stimulator cells. Profiled with immunoSEQ multiplex PCR; TCRdb holds only in-frame clones, not every one. The top ten hold under 1.5% of the sample, which has approximately 21,000 clones, about 45% seen once. Germline CDR1 and CDR2: KGHSH and LQKENI. This CDR3 comprises 14 residues. Trimming cost V 3 bases and J 2 bases, with 10 bases left between them. The chain links TRBV18 to TRBJ2-5, with a weak D call TRBD2 (5 bases). The source is a human patient who was an organ donor for intestinal transplantation. Here the sequenced sample was alloreactive CD8+ T cells from a mixed lymphocyte reaction culture, taken before transplantation. Indicated subset: CFSE-low proliferating T cells sorted from approximately six-day pre-transplant mixed lymphocyte reaction (GvH or HvG direction). The CDR3 sequence is CASSPRTGQETQYF. The CDR3 nucleotides read TGTGCCAGCTCACCTCGGACTGGGCAAGAGACCCAGTACTTC.